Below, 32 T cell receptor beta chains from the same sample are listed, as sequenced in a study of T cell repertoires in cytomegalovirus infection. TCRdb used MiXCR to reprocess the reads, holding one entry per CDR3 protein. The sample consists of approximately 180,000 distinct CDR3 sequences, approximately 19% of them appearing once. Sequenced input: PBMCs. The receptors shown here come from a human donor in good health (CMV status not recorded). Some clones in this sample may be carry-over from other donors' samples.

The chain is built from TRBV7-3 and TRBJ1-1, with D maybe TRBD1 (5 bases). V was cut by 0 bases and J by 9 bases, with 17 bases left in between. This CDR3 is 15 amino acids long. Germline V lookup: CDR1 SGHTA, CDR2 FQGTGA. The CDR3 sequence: CASSLTRAGRRKAFF. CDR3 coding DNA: TGTGCCAGCAGCTTAACGCGGGCAGGGAGGCGTAAAGCTTTCTTT.

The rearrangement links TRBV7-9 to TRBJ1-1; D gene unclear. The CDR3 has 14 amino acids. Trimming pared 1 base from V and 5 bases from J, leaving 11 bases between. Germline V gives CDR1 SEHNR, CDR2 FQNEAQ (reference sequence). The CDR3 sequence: CASSLETRGTEAFF. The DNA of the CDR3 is TGTGCCAGCAGCTTAGAGACCCGTGGTACTGAAGCTTTCTTT.

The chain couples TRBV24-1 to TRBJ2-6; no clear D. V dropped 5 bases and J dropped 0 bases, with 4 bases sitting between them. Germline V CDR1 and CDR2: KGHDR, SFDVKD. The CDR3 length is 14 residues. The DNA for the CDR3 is TGTGCCACCAGTGGGACCTCTGGGGCCAACGTCCTGACTTTC. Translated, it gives CATSGTSGANVLTF.

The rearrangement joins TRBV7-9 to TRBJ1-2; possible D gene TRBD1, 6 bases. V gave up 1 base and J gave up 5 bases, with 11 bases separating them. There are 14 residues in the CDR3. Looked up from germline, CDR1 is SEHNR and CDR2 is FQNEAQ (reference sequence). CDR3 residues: CASSLGQVEYGYTF. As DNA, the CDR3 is TGTGCCAGCAGCTTAGGACAGGTCGAATATGGCTACACCTTC.

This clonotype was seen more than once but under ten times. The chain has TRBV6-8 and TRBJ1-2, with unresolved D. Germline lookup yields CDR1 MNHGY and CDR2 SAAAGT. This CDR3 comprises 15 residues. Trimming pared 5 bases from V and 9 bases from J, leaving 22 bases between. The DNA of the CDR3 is TGTGCCAGCAGTCCCTCGGAGGGTTACAAAGTCCGCTACACCTTC. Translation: CASSPSEGYKVRYTF.

CDR3 coding DNA: TGTGCCAGCAGCTTAACGCAGTCCTATGGCTACACCTTC. This encodes CASSLTQSYGYTF. The chain has TRBV7-2 and TRBJ1-2; D is undetermined. V lost 2 bases to trimming and J lost 4 bases, with 8 bases between them. From germline, CDR1 is SGHTA and CDR2 FQGNSA. The CDR3 totals 13 residues.

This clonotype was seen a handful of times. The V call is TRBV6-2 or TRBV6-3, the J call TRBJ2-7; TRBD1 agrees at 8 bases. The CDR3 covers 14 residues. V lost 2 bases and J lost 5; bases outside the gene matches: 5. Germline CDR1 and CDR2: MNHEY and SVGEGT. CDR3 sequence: CASSYTQGVDEQYF. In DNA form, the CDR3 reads TGTGCCAGCAGTTACACACAGGGGGTAGACGAGCAGTACTTC.

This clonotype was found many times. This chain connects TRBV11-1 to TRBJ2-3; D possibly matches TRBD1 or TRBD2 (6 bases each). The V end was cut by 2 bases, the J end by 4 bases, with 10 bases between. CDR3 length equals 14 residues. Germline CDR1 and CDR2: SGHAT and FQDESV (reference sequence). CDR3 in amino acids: CASSLLRGADTQYF. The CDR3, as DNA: TGTGCCAGCAGCTTATTGAGGGGGGCAGATACGCAGTATTTT.

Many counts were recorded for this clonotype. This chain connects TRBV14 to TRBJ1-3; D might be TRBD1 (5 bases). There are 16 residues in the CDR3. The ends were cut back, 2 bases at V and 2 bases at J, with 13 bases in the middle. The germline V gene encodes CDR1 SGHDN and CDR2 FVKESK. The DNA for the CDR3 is TGTGCCAGCAGCCAATATGGGGGGATACCTGGAAACACCATATATTTT. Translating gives CASSQYGGIPGNTIYF.

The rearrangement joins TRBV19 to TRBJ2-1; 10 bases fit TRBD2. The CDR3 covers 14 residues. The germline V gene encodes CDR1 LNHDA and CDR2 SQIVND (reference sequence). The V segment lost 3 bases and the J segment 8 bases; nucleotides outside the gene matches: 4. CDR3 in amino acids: CASSIGLAADEQFF. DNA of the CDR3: TGTGCCAGTAGTATCGGACTAGCGGCAGATGAGCAGTTCTTC.

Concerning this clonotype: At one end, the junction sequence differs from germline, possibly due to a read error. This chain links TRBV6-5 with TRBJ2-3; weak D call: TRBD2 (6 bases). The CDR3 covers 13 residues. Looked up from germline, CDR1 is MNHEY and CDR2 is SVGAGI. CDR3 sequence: CASRYQASAKPYF. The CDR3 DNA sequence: TGTGCCAGCCGTTACCAGGCTAGCGCCAAGCCGTATTTT.

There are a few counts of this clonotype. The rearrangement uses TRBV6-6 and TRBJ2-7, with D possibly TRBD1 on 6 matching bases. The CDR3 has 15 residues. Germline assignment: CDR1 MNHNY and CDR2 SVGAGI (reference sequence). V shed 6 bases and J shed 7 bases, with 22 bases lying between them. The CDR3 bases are TGTGCCAGCAGAACACAGGAAGGCAGTCAGGGGGAGCAGTACTTC. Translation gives CASRTQEGSQGEQYF.

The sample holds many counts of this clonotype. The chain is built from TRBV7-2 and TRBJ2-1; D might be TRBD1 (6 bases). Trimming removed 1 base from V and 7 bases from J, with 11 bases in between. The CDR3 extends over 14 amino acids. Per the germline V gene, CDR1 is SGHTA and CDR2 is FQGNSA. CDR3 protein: CASSLGARGNEQFF. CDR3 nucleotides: TGTGCCAGCAGCTTAGGGGCCAGGGGTAATGAGCAGTTCTTC.

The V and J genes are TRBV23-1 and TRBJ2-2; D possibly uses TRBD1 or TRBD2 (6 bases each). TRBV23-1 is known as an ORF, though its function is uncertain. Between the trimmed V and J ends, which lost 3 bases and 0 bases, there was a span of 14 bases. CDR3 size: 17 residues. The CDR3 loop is CASSHGGSETNTGELFF. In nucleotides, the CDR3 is TGCGCCAGCAGTCACGGGGGCAGCGAGACGAACACCGGGGAGCTGTTTTTT.

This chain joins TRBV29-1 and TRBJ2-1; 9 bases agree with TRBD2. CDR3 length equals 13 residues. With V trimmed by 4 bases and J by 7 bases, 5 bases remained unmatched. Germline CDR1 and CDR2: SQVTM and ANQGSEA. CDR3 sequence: CSVGGRAVNEQFF. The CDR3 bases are TGCAGCGTTGGCGGGAGGGCCGTGAATGAGCAGTTCTTC.

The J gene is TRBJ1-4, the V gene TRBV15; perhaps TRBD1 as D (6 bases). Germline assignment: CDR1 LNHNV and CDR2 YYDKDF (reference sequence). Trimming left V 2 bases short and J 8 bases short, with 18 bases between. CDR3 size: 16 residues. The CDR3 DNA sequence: TGTGCCACCAGCAGACGGGCAGGACAGTCGAGCGAAAAACTGTTTTTT. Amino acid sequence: CATSRRAGQSSEKLFF.

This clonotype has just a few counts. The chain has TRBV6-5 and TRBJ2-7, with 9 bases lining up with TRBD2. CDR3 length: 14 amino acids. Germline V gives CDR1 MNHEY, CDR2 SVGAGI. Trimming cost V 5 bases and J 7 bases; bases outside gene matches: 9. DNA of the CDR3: TGTGCCAGCAGTCATAGGCGGGGGGGCCGAGAGCAGTACTTC. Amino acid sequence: CASSHRRGGREQYF.

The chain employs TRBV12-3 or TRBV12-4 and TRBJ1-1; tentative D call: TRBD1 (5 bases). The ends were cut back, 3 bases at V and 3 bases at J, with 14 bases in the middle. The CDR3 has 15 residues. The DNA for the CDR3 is TGTGCCAGCAGTTTTGGGTGGGACGGACACACTGAAGCTTTCTTT. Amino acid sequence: CASSFGWDGHTEAFF.

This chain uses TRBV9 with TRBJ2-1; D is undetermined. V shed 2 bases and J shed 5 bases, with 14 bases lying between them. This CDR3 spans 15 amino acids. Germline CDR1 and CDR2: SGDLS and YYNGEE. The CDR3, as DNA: TGTGCCAGCAGCGTCCAACCCCAGACCCACAATGAGCAGTTCTTC. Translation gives CASSVQPQTHNEQFF.

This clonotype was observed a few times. This CDR3 is CASSAQAGNQPQHF. CDR3 sequence (DNA): TGTGCCAGCAGTGCGCAAGCTGGCAATCAGCCCCAGCATTTT. The genes are TRBV6-4 and TRBJ1-5; no definite D call. The CDR3 covers 14 residues. Germline V gene lookup returns CDR1 MRHNA and CDR2 SNTAGT. V lost 4 bases and J lost 2, with 9 bases in between.

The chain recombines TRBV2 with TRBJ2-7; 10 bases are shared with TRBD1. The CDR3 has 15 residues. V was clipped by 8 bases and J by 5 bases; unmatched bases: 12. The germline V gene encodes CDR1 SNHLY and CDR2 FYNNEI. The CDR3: CASAFDRGRLDEQYF. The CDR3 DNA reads TGTGCCAGCGCATTCGACAGGGGGCGCTTGGACGAGCAGTACTTC.

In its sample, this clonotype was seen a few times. CDR3 residues: CASSLVGTSITGANVLTF. Here the CDR3 DNA reads TGTGCCAGCAGCTTAGTGGGGACATCAATCACCGGGGCCAACGTCCTGACTTTC. The chain has TRBV7-9 and TRBJ2-6, with D perhaps TRBD1 (6 bases). V lost 1 base, J lost 4 bases, and 17 bases lay in between. There are 18 residues in the CDR3. Germline assignment: CDR1 SEHNR and CDR2 FQNEAQ (reference sequence).

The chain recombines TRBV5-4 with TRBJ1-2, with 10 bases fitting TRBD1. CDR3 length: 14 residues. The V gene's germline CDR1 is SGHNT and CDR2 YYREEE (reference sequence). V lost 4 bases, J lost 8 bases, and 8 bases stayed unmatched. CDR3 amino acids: CASSPGQGVEGYTF. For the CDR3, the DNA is TGTGCCAGCAGCCCAGGACAGGGGGTAGAGGGCTACACCTTC.

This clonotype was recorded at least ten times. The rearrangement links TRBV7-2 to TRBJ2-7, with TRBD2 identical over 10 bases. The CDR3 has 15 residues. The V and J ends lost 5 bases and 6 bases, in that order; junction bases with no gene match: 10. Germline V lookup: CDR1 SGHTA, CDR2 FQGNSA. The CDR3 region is CASSGSAGGSAEQYF. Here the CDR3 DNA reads TGTGCCAGCAGCGGATCAGCGGGAGGGTCGGCCGAGCAGTACTTC.

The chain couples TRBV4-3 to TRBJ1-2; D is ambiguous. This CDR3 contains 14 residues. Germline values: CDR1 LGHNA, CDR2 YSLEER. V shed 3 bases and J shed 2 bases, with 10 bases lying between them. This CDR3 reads CASSQSTRNYGYTF. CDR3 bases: TGCGCCAGCAGCCAGAGCACCCGAAACTATGGCTACACCTTC.

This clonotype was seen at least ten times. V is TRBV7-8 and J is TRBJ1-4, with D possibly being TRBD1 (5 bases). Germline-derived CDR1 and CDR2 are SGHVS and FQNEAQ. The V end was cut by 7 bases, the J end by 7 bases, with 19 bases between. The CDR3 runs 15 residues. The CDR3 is CASNSGAGLGEKLFF. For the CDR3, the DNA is TGTGCCAGCAACTCCGGGGCAGGGTTAGGTGAAAAACTGTTTTTT.

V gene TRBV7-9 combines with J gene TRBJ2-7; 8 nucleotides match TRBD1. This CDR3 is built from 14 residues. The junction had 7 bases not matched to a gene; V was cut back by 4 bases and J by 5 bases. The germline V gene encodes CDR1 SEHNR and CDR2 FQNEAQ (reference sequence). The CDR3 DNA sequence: TGTGCCAGCAGCTCGACAGGGGTTAGGGACGAGCAGTACTTC. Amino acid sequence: CASSSTGVRDEQYF.

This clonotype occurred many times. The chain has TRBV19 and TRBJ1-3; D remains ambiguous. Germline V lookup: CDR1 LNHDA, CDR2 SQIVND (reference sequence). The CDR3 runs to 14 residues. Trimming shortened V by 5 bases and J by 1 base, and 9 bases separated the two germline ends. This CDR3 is CASSARTSGNTIYF. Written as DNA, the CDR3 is TGTGCCAGTAGTGCCAGGACTTCTGGAAACACCATATATTTT.

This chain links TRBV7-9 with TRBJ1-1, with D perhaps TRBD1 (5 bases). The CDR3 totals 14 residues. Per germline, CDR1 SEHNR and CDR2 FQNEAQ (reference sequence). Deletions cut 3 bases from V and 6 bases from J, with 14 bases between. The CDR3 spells CASSLHLGEAEAFF. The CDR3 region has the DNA TGTGCCAGCAGCTTGCATCTGGGGGAGGCTGAAGCTTTCTTT.

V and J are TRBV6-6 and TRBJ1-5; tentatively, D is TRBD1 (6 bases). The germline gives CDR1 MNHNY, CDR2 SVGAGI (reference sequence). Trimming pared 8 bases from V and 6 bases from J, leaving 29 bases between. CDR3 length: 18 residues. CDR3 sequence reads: CASGLAITATGLIQPQHF. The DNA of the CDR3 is TGTGCCAGCGGACTGGCCATTACTGCAACAGGGCTTATTCAGCCCCAGCATTTT.

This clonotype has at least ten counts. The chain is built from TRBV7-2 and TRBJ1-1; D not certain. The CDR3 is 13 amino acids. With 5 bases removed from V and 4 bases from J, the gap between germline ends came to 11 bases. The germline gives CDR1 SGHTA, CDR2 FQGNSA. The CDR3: CASSPMYSTEAFF. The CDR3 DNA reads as TGTGCCAGCAGCCCCATGTATAGCACTGAAGCTTTCTTT.

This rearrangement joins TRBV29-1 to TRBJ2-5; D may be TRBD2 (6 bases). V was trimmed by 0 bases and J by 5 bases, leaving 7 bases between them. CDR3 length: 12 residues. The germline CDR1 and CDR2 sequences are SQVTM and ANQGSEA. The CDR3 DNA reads TGCAGCGTTGAAGAGGGACTGGAGACCCAGTACTTC. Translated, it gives CSVEEGLETQYF.